This T cell receptor (beta chain) was retrieved from a study of blood T cells in healthy people across ages. Study observations and caveats: PBMCs went unsorted, and a conclusive naive versus antigen-experienced comparison was therefore prevented. Greater diversity and more naive CD4+ cells were seen in long-lived donors than in aged donors.

The second PCR ran roughly 6 to 11 cycles with a sample-barcoded 5' primer and J-beta primers. TCRdb fed the 5' RACE reads into MiXCR, producing one record per CDR3 protein. The data contain more than 800,000 distinct CDR3 sequences, about 30% of them singletons. This CDR3 is built from 14 residues. Between the trimmed V and J ends, which lost 1 base and 3 bases, there was a span of 11 bases. Per germline, CDR1 SGHKS and CDR2 YYEKEE (reference sequence). This clonotype appeared many times. The antigen remains undetermined. The origin of this receptor is a woman older than 75 in good health. Material for sequencing was blood. The rearrangement joins TRBV5-5 to TRBJ2-7; unclear D gene. Here the CDR3 DNA reads TGTGCCAGCAGCTTGCAGCCAGGAATCTACGAGCAGTACTTC. Its protein product is CASSLQPGIYEQYF.